This TCR beta chain is drawn from a study of vaccination and CD4 T cells after COVID-19. In the study overall: The study drew post-COVID samples a median around 100 days after diagnosis (range 35 to 161).

To note about this clonotype: What it binds is not known.

The length of the CDR3 is 13 residues. Germline V gene sequence: CDR1 LNHDA, CDR2 SQIVND (reference sequence). The V and J ends lost 4 bases and 4 bases respectively, with 10 bases between them. Treatment: approximately nine-day PBMC culture with coronavirus spike peptide pools or control peptides (ViraFEST assay). Cultured CD4+ T-cell DNA underwent Oncomine TCR Beta short-read sequencing. TCRdb itself ran the PCR reads through MiXCR, one entry per CDR3 protein. The sample yields 11,000 or so distinct CDR3 sequences, approximately 43% seen once. Sequenced material: CD4+ T cells from blood, cultured in vitro. The sequence was collected from a human donor who had recovered from COVID-19. The chain carries TRBV19 and TRBJ1-2, with D possibly matching TRBD1 (6 bases). The CDR3 DNA reads as TGTGCCAGTAGTAAGGGGGGCGCCTATGGCTACACCTTC. It codes for CASSKGGAYGYTF.